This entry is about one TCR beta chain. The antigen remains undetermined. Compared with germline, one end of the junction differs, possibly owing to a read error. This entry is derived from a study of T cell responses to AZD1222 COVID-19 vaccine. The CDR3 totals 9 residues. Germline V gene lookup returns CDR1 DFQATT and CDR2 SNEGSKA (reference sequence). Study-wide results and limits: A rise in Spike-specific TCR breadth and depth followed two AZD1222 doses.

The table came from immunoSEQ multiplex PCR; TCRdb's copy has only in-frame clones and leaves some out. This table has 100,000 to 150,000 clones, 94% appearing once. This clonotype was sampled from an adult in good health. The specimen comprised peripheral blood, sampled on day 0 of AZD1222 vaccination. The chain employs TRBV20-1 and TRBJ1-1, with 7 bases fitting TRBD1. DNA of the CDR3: TGCAGTGCTAGAAAGGGGACAGACTTT. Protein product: CSARKGTDF.